Listed below are T cell receptor beta chains from one sample, sequenced in a study of control samples from healthy donors and cancer patients. Using immunoSEQ multiplex PCR, the repertoire was profiled, and TCRdb retains in-frame clones only, with some absent. The profile shows 150,000 or so clones, 80% to 95% of them singletons. The sample was blood. These receptors all come from a man aged 18-30 years in good health. Each CDR3 is given with its conserved first and last residue. D genes are given only for firm matches. Rows may omit the clone size; those that give it use once, few, many or a size class.

cdr3_aa cdr3_nt j_call v_call cdr3_length d_call clone_size
CASMVSSYNEQFF TGTGCCAGCATGGTTAGCTCCTACAATGAGCAGTTCTTC TRBJ2-1 TRBV6-5 13 . .
CASSEGDLRNQPQHF TGTGCCAGCAGTGAAGGGGACTTGAGGAATCAGCCCCAGCATTTT TRBJ1-5 TRBV6-1 15 . .
CAWSQGSEAFF TGTGCCTGGAGTCAGGGTTCGGAAGCTTTCTTT TRBJ1-1 TRBV30 11 . .
CASSLDRVPDTQYF TGTGCCAGCAGCCTTGACAGGGTCCCAGATACGCAGTATTTT TRBJ2-3 TRBV5-8 14 TRBD1 .
CASSYALNQPQHF TGTGCCAGCAGTTACGCTTTAAATCAGCCCCAGCATTTT TRBJ1-5 TRBV6-2/TRBV6-3 13 . .
CASSQNGRGNTEAFF TGTGCCAGCAGCCAAAATGGCAGGGGTAATACTGAAGCTTTCTTT TRBJ1-1 TRBV3-1/TRBV3-2 15 . .
CASSHLQSYGYTF TGTGCCAGCAGCCATTTACAGTCCTATGGCTACACCTTC TRBJ1-2 TRBV3-1/TRBV3-2 13 . .
CASSVQGADTEAFF TGTGCCAGCAGTGTCCAGGGGGCGGACACTGAAGCTTTCTTT TRBJ1-1 TRBV6-4 14 TRBD1 .
CASSYGAERLYF TGTGCCAGCAGCTATGGAGCGGAACGTCTGTATTTT TRBJ2-3 TRBV5-6 12 . .
CSASNPSRSSYNEQFF TGCAGTGCTAGTAACCCTAGCCGCAGCTCCTACAATGAGCAGTTCTTC TRBJ2-1 TRBV20-1 16 . .
CASSQGRPINEQFF TGCGCCAGCAGCCAAGGGCGGCCAATAAATGAGCAGTTCTTC TRBJ2-1 TRBV4-3 14 . .
CAWSGKGGYTF TGTGCCTGGAGTGGTAAGGGTGGCTACACCTTC TRBJ1-2 TRBV30 11 . .
CASSYRQGGGTGELFF TGTGCCAGCAGCTACCGACAGGGGGGAGGCACCGGGGAGCTGTTTTTT TRBJ2-2 TRBV7-3 16 TRBD1 .
CASTSSGGVKLFF TGTGCCAGCACCTCCTCTGGCGGGGTGAAACTGTTTTTT TRBJ1-4 TRBV12-3/TRBV12-4 13 . .
CASRPGVRVGYTF TGTGCCAGCAGGCCCGGGGTGAGAGTTGGCTACACCTTC TRBJ1-2 TRBV6-5 13 . .
CASSLDWATNEKLFF TGTGCCAGCAGCTTGGATTGGGCAACTAATGAAAAACTGTTTTTT TRBJ1-4 TRBV5-5 15 . .
CASSLSLGGRQPQHF TGTGCCAGCAGCTTAAGTCTGGGCGGGCGTCAGCCCCAGCATTTT TRBJ1-5 TRBV7-2 15 . few
CSASATSGVEQYF TGCAGTGCTAGTGCTACCTCAGGGGTCGAGCAGTACTTC TRBJ2-7 TRBV20-1 13 . .
CAWSVWGHRDEKLFF TGTGCCTGGAGTGTATGGGGCCATAGGGATGAAAAACTGTTTTTT TRBJ1-4 TRBV30 15 . .
CASRPGQGRGYTF TGTGCCAGCAGACCCGGACAGGGACGGGGCTACACCTTC TRBJ1-2 TRBV5-4 13 TRBD1 .
CASRFPGGGITGELFF TGTGCCAGCAGATTTCCCGGTGGGGGGATCACCGGGGAGCTGTTTTTT TRBJ2-2 TRBV7-2 16 . .
CASLGRGVTGELFF TGTGCCAGCCTTGGACGGGGGGTCACCGGGGAGCTGTTTTTT TRBJ2-2 TRBV11-2 14 TRBD2 .
CASSIRQDSYEQYF TGTGCCAGTAGTATTCGGCAGGACTCCTACGAGCAGTACTTC TRBJ2-7 TRBV19 14 . .
CASSLRKSGPLNEQFF TGTGCCAGCAGTTTGAGGAAATCGGGACCCCTCAATGAGCAGTTCTTC TRBJ2-1 TRBV28 16 . .
CASSSSHNSPLHF TGTGCCAGCAGCTCGTCTCATAATTCACCCCTCCACTTT TRBJ1-6 TRBV5-4 13 . .